This T cell receptor (beta chain) emerged from a study of T-cell memory formation after mild COVID-19. V was trimmed by 0 bases and J by 5 bases, leaving 11 bases between them. CDR1 is GTSNPN and CDR2 is SVGIG in the germline V gene (reference sequence). The CDR3 spans 13 residues. TCRdb recomputed calls from the 5' RACE reads with MiXCR, one row per CDR3 protein. The sample has 300,000 to 350,000 distinct CDR3 sequences; 19% are singletons. Sequencing used PBMCs or a T cell subset sorted from them (not recorded which). This sequence originates from a man younger than 30 who had mild COVID-19 (a few samples of this study predate the infection). Cell type and time point are not known. V usage is TRBV30 and J usage is TRBJ2-7; no reliable D call. The CDR3 DNA reads as TGTGCCTGGAGTGTTGTCCCTTGGGACGAGCAGTACTTC. Amino acids: CAWSVVPWDEQYF.